Listed below are T cell receptor beta chains from one sample, sequenced in a study of neoadjuvant nivolumab and ipilimumab in lung cancer. The data were produced by immunoSEQ multiplex PCR, yet TCRdb's version contains in-frame clones alone and is incomplete. The sample has around 21,000 clones; approximately 82% are singletons. The material sequenced was peripheral blood, taken before neoadjuvant nivolumab, alone or with ipilimumab. These receptors were taken from an adult with non-small cell lung cancer. The CDR3 runs from the conserved cysteine through the conserved F or W. A D gene is named only where the DNA matches it firmly. Rows give clone size only sometimes, using once, few, many, or a class for an expanded clone.

D: .; V: TRBV15; J: TRBJ2-2; size: .; CDR3: CATSRDLARTGELFF; DNA: TGTGCCACCAGCAGAGACCTAGCGAGGACCGGGGAGCTGTTTTTT
D: .; V: TRBV11-2; J: TRBJ1-2; size: .; CDR3: CASSSLWAGYTF; DNA: TGTGCCAGCAGCTCGTTATGGGCAGGCTACACCTTC
D: TRBD1; V: TRBV11-1; J: TRBJ2-7; size: .; CDR3: CASSLTRDRLYEQYF; DNA: TGTGCCAGCAGTTTGACTCGGGACAGACTCTACGAGCAGTACTTC
D: .; V: TRBV7-8; J: TRBJ2-7; size: .; CDR3: CASSVTGPGYEQYF; DNA: TGTGCCAGCAGCGTGACGGGACCTGGCTACGAGCAGTACTTC
D: .; V: TRBV7-2; J: TRBJ1-1; size: once; CDR3: CASSWKAGRSDTEAFF; DNA: TGTGCCAGCAGCTGGAAGGCGGGAAGGTCGGACACTGAAGCTTTCTTT
D: .; V: TRBV7-9; J: TRBJ2-5; size: .; CDR3: CASNLDQETQYF; DNA: TGTGCCAGCAACCTAGACCAAGAGACCCAGTACTTC
D: .; V: TRBV5-1; J: TRBJ2-5; size: once; CDR3: CASSLAGGEETQYF; DNA: TGCGCCAGCAGCTTGGCCGGAGGGGAAGAGACCCAGTACTTC
D: TRBD1; V: TRBV6-5; J: TRBJ1-4; size: .; CDR3: CASSYSTGAGGEKLFF; DNA: TGTGCCAGCAGTTACTCTACAGGGGCGGGAGGAGAAAAACTGTTTTTT
D: .; V: TRBV7-2; J: TRBJ2-7; size: once; CDR3: CASSLGREIYEQYF; DNA: TGTGCCAGCAGCTTGGGACGGGAAATTTACGAGCAGTACTTC
D: TRBD2; V: TRBV7-2; J: TRBJ2-7; size: .; CDR3: CASSLAGTSGTYEQYF; DNA: TGTGCCAGCAGCTTAGCCGGGACTAGCGGAACCTACGAGCAGTACTTC
D: .; V: TRBV25-1; J: TRBJ2-7; size: .; CDR3: CASSEYWQRVDEQYF; DNA: TGTGCCAGCAGTGAATATTGGCAGAGGGTCGACGAGCAGTACTTC
D: .; V: TRBV19; J: TRBJ2-1; size: .; CDR3: CASRKLGYNEQFF; DNA: TGTGCCAGTAGGAAGCTTGGTTACAATGAGCAGTTCTTC
D: .; V: TRBV7-2; J: TRBJ2-5; size: .; CDR3: CASSNPGRETQYF; DNA: TGTGCCAGCAGCAACCCGGGGCGGGAGACCCAGTACTTC
D: TRBD2; V: TRBV11-3; J: TRBJ2-7; size: .; CDR3: CASSWGGAGEQYF; DNA: TGTGCCAGCAGCTGGGGAGGGGCCGGGGAGCAGTACTTC
D: TRBD1; V: TRBV7-6; J: TRBJ1-4; size: once; CDR3: CASSLEHRGEKLFF; DNA: TGTGCCAGCAGCCTTGAACACAGGGGTGAAAAACTGTTTTTT
D: .; V: TRBV5-6; J: TRBJ2-5; size: .; CDR3: CASSLLGRGRYGTQYF; DNA: TGTGCCAGCAGCTTACTCGGTCGGGGGAGGTATGGGACCCAGTACTTC
D: TRBD2; V: TRBV7-9; J: TRBJ2-5; size: .; CDR3: CASSLRGEETQYF; DNA: TGTGCCAGCAGCTTACGGGGGGAAGAGACCCAGTACTTC
D: .; V: TRBV10-2; J: TRBJ2-5; size: .; CDR3: CASSESNRGGPETQYF; DNA: TGCGCCAGCAGTGAGTCCAACCGTGGCGGGCCAGAGACCCAGTACTTC
D: TRBD2; V: TRBV7-2; J: TRBJ2-7; size: .; CDR3: CASSHTSGSHEQYF; DNA: TGTGCCAGCAGCCACACTAGCGGGAGTCACGAGCAGTACTTC
D: .; V: TRBV7-3; J: TRBJ2-6; size: .; CDR3: CASSPGTAGNVLTF; DNA: TGTGCCAGCAGCCCTGGGACGGCTGGCAACGTCCTGACTTTC
D: .; V: TRBV12-5; J: TRBJ1-1; size: few; CDR3: CASVQEPNTEAFF; DNA: TGTGCTAGTGTACAGGAGCCGAACACTGAAGCTTTCTTT
D: .; V: TRBV30; J: TRBJ2-2; size: .; CDR3: CAWSVWGTGELFF; DNA: TGTGCCTGGAGTGTATGGGGGACCGGGGAGCTGTTTTTT
D: .; V: TRBV6-5; J: TRBJ2-7; size: .; CDR3: CASSVDGSYEQYF; DNA: TGTGCCAGCAGTGTGGACGGATCCTACGAGCAGTACTTC
D: TRBD1; V: TRBV5-1; J: TRBJ2-5; size: .; CDR3: CASSRSQGVETQYF; DNA: TGCGCCAGCAGCCGATCACAGGGGGTAGAGACCCAGTACTTC
D: TRBD2; V: TRBV7-3; J: TRBJ2-1; size: .; CDR3: CASRTSGRNGEQFF; DNA: TGTGCCAGCAGAACTAGCGGGAGGAATGGTGAGCAGTTCTTC
D: TRBD2; V: TRBV29-1; J: TRBJ2-7; size: .; CDR3: CSVGGRASYEQYF; DNA: TGCAGCGTTGGCGGGAGGGCGTCCTACGAGCAGTACTTC
D: TRBD1; V: TRBV6-5; J: TRBJ2-3; size: .; CDR3: CASRSRGQGTDTQYF; DNA: TGTGCCAGCAGATCCAGGGGACAGGGGACAGATACGCAGTATTTT
D: TRBD1; V: TRBV7-2; J: TRBJ1-5; size: .; CDR3: CASSPGQGRNQPQHF; DNA: TGTGCCAGCAGCCCAGGACAGGGACGGAATCAGCCCCAGCATTTT
D: .; V: TRBV9; J: TRBJ2-3; size: .; CDR3: CASSSSTGTDTQYF; DNA: TGTGCCAGCAGCTCCAGTACCGGCACAGATACGCAGTATTTT
D: TRBD2; V: TRBV5-4; J: TRBJ2-7; size: once; CDR3: CASSWGLAGGRGEQYF; DNA: TGTGCCAGCAGCTGGGGACTAGCGGGAGGGCGGGGCGAGCAGTACTTC
D: TRBD1; V: TRBV7-9; J: TRBJ1-1; size: .; CDR3: CASRPGQGNTEAFF; DNA: TGTGCCAGCAGGCCGGGACAGGGGAACACTGAAGCTTTCTTT
D: TRBD1; V: TRBV30; J: TRBJ2-2; size: .; CDR3: CAWRGQGFGELFF; DNA: TGTGCCTGGAGGGGACAGGGATTCGGGGAGCTGTTTTTT
D: TRBD2; V: TRBV30; J: TRBJ2-1; size: few; CDR3: CAWSRSGSINEQFF; DNA: TGTGCCTGGAGTAGAAGCGGGAGCATCAATGAGCAGTTCTTC
D: .; V: TRBV6-1; J: TRBJ2-7; size: .; CDR3: CASSRPATYEQYF; DNA: TGTGCCAGCAGTCGACCTGCAACCTACGAGCAGTACTTC
D: .; V: TRBV6-5; J: TRBJ2-3; size: .; CDR3: CASSYGASTDTQYF; DNA: TGTGCCAGCAGTTACGGGGCTAGCACAGATACGCAGTATTTT
D: .; V: TRBV19; J: TRBJ1-2; size: .; CDR3: CASSVREAYGYTF; DNA: TGTGCCAGTAGTGTCAGGGAGGCCTATGGCTACACCTTC
D: TRBD1; V: TRBV29-1; J: TRBJ2-5; size: .; CDR3: CSVGQGERETQYF; DNA: TGCAGCGTTGGACAGGGCGAAAGAGAGACCCAGTACTTC